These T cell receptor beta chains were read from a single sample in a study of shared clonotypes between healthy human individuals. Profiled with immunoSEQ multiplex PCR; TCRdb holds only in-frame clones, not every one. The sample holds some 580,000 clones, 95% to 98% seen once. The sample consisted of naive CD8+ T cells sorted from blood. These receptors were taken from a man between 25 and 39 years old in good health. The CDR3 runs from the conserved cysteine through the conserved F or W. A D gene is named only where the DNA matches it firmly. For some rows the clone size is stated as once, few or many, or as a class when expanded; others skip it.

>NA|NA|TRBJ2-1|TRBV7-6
CASSLVPLREQFF
TGTGCCAGCAGCTTAGTCCCCCTCCGGGAGCAGTTCTTC
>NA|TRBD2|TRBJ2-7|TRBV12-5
CASGWGGGPKKYF
TGTGCTAGTGGTTGGGGGGGAGGGCCTAAGAAGTACTTC
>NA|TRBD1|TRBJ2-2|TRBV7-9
CASRGQGTNTGELFF
TGTGCCAGCAGAGGACAGGGGACGAACACCGGGGAGCTGTTTTTT
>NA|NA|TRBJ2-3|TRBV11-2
CASSLGLQGRLSTDTQYF
TGTGCCAGCAGCTTAGGATTGCAGGGGAGGTTGAGCACAGATACGCAGTATTTT
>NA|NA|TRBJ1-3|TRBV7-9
CASSSPGSPGNTIYF
TGTGCCAGCAGCTCCCCCGGTAGTCCTGGAAACACCATATATTTT
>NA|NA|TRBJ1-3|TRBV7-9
CATLERGPGNTIYF
TGTGCCACACTTGAACGGGGGCCTGGAAACACCATATATTTT
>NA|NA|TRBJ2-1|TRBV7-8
CASSVVGEQFF
TGTGCCAGCTCAGTTGTTGGTGAGCAGTTCTTC
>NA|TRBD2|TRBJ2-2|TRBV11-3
CASRPGGSVGELFF
TGTGCCAGCAGACCAGGCGGGAGTGTCGGGGAGCTGTTTTTT
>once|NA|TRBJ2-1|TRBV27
CASSLLGDEQFF
TGTGCTAGCAGCCTACTAGGCGATGAGCAGTTCTTC
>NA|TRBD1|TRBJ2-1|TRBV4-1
CASSPGTGASNEQFF
TGCGCCAGCAGCCCCGGGACAGGGGCCTCCAATGAGCAGTTCTTC
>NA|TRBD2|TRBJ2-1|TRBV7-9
CASSQTSGFQFF
TGTGCCAGCAGCCAAACTAGCGGGTTTCAGTTCTTC
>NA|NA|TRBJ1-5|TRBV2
CASIPSGGQPQHF
TGTGCCAGCATCCCCTCGGGGGGTCAGCCCCAGCATTTT
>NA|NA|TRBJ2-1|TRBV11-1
CASSLVSAAPNEQFF
TGTGCCAGCAGCTTAGTTAGCGCCGCCCCCAATGAGCAGTTCTTC
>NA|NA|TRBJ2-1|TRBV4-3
CASSPTGRHPRNEQFF
TGCGCCAGCAGCCCGACCGGGCGGCACCCTCGAAATGAGCAGTTCTTC
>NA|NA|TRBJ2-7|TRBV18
CASSPVGSDEQYF
TGTGCCAGCTCACCAGTAGGTAGCGACGAGCAGTACTTC
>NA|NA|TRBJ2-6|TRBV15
CATSLEGTTSGANVLTF
TGTGCCACCAGCCTTGAAGGTACAACCTCTGGGGCCAACGTCCTGACTTTC
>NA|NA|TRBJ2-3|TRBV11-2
CASSEADTQYF
TGTGCCAGCAGCGAAGCAGATACGCAGTATTTT
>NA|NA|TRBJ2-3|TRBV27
CASRTRQGGDTDTQYF
TGTGCCAGCAGGACCCGGCAGGGGGGGGACACAGATACGCAGTATTTT
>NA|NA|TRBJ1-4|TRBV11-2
CASRRHATNEKLFF
TGTGCCAGCAGACGTCATGCAACTAATGAAAAACTGTTTTTT
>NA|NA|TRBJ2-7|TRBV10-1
CASSDSTGGVEQYF
TGCGCCAGCAGTGATTCGACAGGCGGGGTCGAGCAGTACTTC
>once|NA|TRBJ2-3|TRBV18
CASSSTPDDTQYF
TGTGCCAGCTCGTCCACCCCCGACGATACGCAGTATTTT
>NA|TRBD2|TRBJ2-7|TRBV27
CASSFSGILSTEQYF
TGTGCCAGCAGTTTTAGCGGGATCCTCTCAACCGAGCAGTACTTC